This T cell receptor (beta chain) was found in a study of cytomegalovirus exposure and HLA in healthy donors. This CDR3 spans 12 amino acids. With 6 bases removed from V and 5 bases from J, the gap between germline ends came to 10 bases. From germline, CDR1 is MNHEY and CDR2 SMNVEV (reference sequence). Libraries were prepared by immunoSEQ multiplex PCR; TCRdb keeps only in-frame clonotypes and omits some of them. Here the sample spans under 200,000 clones, about 81% being singletons. The sequenced sample was PBMCs. This clonotype was sampled from a woman under 40 in good health and CMV-seronegative. The V and J genes are TRBV27 and TRBJ2-5; D is uncertain. This CDR3 is CASSSGWETQYF. The CDR3 DNA follows: TGTGCCAGCAGCTCAGGATGGGAGACCCAGTACTTC.